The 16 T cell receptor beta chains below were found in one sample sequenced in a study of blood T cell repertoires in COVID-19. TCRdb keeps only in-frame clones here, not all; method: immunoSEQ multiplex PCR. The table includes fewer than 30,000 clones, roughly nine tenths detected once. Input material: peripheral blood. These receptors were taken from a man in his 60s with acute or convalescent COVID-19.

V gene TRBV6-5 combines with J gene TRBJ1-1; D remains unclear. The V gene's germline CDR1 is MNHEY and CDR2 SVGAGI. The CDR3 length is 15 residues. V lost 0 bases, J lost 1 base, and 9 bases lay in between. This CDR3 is CASSYSGRGNTEAFF. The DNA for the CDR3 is TGTGCCAGCAGTTACTCGGGCCGGGGGAACACTGAAGCTTTCTTT.

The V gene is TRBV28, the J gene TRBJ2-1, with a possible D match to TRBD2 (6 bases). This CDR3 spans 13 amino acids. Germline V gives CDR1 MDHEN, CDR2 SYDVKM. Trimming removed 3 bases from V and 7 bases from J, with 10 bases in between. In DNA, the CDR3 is TGTGCCAGCAGTTTCCGGGGGTTTAATGAGCAGTTCTTC. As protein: CASSFRGFNEQFF.

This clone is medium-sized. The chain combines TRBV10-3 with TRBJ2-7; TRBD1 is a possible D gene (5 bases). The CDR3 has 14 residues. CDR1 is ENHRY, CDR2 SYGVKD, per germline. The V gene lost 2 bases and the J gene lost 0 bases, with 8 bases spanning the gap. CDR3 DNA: TGTGCCATCAGTGAGGGGGCGTCCTCCTACGAGCAGTACTTC. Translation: CAISEGASSYEQYF.

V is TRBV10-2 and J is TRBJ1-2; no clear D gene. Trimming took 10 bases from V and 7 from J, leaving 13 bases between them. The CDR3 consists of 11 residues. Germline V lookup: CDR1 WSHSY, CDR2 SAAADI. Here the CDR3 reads CATHREGGYTF. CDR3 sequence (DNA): TGCGCCACCCATAGGGAGGGTGGCTACACCTTC.

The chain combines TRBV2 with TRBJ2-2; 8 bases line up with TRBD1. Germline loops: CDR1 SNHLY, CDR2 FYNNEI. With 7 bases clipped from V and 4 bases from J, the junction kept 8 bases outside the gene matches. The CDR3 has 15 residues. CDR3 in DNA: TGTGCCAGCATTGGACAGGGATCAGTCACCGGGGAGCTGTTTTTT. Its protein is CASIGQGSVTGELFF.

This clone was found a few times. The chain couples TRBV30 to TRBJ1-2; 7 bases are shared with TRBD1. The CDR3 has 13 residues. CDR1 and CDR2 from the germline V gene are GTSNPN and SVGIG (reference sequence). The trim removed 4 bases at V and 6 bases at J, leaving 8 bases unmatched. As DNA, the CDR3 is TGTGCCTGGAACACAGGGGAGTGGAATGGCTACACCTTC. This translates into CAWNTGEWNGYTF.

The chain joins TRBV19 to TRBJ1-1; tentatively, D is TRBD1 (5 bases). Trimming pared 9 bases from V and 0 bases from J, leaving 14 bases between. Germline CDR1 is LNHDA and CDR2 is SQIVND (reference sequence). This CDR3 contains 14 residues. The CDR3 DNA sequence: TGTGCCAGCATCCTAAGGGGTCTGAACACTGAAGCTTTCTTT. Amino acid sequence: CASILRGLNTEAFF.

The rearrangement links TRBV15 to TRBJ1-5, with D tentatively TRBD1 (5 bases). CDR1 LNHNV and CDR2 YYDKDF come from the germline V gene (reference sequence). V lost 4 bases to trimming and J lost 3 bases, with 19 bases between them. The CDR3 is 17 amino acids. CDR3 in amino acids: CATSTKHQAGFNQPQHF. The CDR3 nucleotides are TGTGCCACCAGCACCAAACATCAGGCAGGGTTCAATCAGCCCCAGCATTTT. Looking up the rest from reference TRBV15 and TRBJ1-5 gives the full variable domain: DAMVIQNPRYQVTQFGKPVTLSCSQTLNHNVMYWYQQKSSQAPKLLFHYYDKDFNNEADTPDNFQSRRPNTSFCFLDIRSPGLGDTAMYLCATSTKHQAGFNQPQHFGDGTRLSIL.

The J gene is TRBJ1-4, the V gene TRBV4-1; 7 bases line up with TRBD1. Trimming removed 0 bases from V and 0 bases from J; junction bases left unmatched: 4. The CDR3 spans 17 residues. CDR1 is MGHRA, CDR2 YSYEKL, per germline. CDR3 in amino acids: CASSQDGTVATNEKLFF. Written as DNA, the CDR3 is TGCGCCAGCAGCCAAGATGGGACAGTTGCAACTAATGAAAAACTGTTTTTT.

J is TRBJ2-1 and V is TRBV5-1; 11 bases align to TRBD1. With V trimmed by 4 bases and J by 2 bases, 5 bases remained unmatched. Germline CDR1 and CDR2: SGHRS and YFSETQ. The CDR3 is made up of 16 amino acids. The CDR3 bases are TGCGCCAGCAGCACCCGGACAGGGGGCACCTACAATGAGCAGTTCTTC. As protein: CASSTRTGGTYNEQFF.

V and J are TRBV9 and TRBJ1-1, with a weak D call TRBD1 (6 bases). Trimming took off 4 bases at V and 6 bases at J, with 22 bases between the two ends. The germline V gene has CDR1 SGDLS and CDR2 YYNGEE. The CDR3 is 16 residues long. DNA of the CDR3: TGTGCCAGCAGCCCCAGGAGGGCGGGGGCGCTTCCTGAAGCTTTCTTT. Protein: CASSPRRAGALPEAFF.

CDR3 protein: CASSPGTSEQYF. The CDR3 nucleotides read TGTGCCAGCAGCCCCGGGACTAGCGAGCAGTACTTC. The chain joins TRBV3-1 (or the pseudogene TRBV3-2) to TRBJ2-7; 8 bases fit TRBD2. Trimming took 4 bases from V and 6 from J; bases not matched to a gene: 2. The CDR3 extends over 12 amino acids. Germline-derived CDR1 and CDR2 are LGHDT and YNNKEL (reference sequence).

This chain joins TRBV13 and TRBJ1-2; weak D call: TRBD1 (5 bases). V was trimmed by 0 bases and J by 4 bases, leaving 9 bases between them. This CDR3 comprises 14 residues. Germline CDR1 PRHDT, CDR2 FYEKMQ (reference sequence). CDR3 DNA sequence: TGTGCCAGCAGCTTAGGGCGGGGGACCTATGGCTACACCTTC. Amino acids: CASSLGRGTYGYTF. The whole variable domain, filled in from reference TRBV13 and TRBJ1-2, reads AAGVIQSPRHLIKEKRETATLKCYPIPRHDTVYWYQQGPGQDPQFLISFYEKMQSDKGSIPDRFSAQQFSDYHSELNMSSLELGDSALYFCASSLGRGTYGYTFGSGTRLTVV.

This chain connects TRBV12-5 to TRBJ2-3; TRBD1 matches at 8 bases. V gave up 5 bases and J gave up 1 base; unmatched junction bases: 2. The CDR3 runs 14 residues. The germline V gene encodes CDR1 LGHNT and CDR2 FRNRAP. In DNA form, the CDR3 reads TGTGCTAGTGGTATGACAGGGGGCACAGATACGCAGTATTTT. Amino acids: CASGMTGGTDTQYF.

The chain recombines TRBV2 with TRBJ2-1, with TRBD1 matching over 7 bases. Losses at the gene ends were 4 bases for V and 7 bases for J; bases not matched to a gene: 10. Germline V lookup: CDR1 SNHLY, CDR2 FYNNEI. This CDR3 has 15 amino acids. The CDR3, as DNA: TGTGCCAGCAGTGGTCAAGGGGGCGTATCAAATGAGCAGTTCTTC. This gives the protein CASSGQGGVSNEQFF.

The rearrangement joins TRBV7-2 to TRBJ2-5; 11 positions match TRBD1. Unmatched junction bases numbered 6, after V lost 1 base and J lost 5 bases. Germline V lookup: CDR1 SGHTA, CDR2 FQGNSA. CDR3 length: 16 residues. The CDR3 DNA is TGTGCCAGCAGCTTAGACGGGACAGGGGGTGGGGAGACCCAGTACTTC. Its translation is CASSLDGTGGGETQYF.